Shown below are 18 T cell receptor beta chains from a single sample sequenced in a study of T cell responses to AZD1222 COVID-19 vaccine. TCRdb's copy holds only in-frame clones and misses some; the assay was immunoSEQ multiplex PCR. The sample includes 150,000 to 200,000 clones, roughly nine tenths of them seen just once. This specimen consisted of peripheral blood, obtained on day 0 of AZD1222 vaccination. These receptors were collected from an adult in good health.

The V call is TRBV5-8, the J call TRBJ2-6, with unresolved D. Between the trimmed V and J ends, which lost 4 bases and 2 bases, there was a span of 19 bases. CDR3 length equals 18 residues. Germline V gene sequence: CDR1 SGHTS, CDR2 YDEGEE. The CDR3 region has the DNA TGTGCCAGCAGCCCCCCCGGGCCGCCCAGGCCTGGGGCCAACGTCCTGACTTTC. Its translation is CASSPPGPPRPGANVLTF.

Here the CDR3 DNA reads TGTGCCAGCAGTGAAGCGGGTGACCTGGAAAAACTGTTTTTT. The encoded protein is CASSEAGDLEKLFF. The chain is built from TRBV6-1 and TRBJ1-4; D is unresolved. Germline loops: CDR1 MNHNS, CDR2 SASEGT. This CDR3 region has 14 residues. Trimming removed 0 bases from V and 8 bases from J, with 10 bases in between.

This rearrangement joins TRBV28 to TRBJ2-5; 10 bases align to TRBD2. There are 16 residues in the CDR3. Germline assignment: CDR1 MDHEN and CDR2 SYDVKM. With V trimmed by 5 bases and J by 5 bases, 11 bases remained unmatched. The CDR3 nucleotides read TGTGCCAGCAGTCTGAATGAGCGGGGGGGCCGGGAGACCCAGTACTTC. Translating gives CASSLNERGGRETQYF.

The CDR3 spells CASSFPGQGNSPLHF. Here the CDR3 DNA reads TGTGCCAGCAGCTTTCCGGGACAGGGCAATTCACCCCTCCACTTT. The chain has TRBV11-2 and TRBJ1-6, with 9 positions matching TRBD1. Germline CDR1 reads SGHAT; CDR2 reads FQNNGV. J lost 7 bases, V lost 3 bases, and 4 bases had no gene match. CDR3 length: 15 amino acids.

V gene TRBV9 combines with J gene TRBJ1-5; D uncertain. Looked up from germline, CDR1 is SGDLS and CDR2 is YYNGEE. The CDR3 is made up of 14 amino acids. V was trimmed by 3 bases and J by 9 bases, leaving 16 bases between them. The CDR3 protein is CASSADGLGGPQHF. In nucleotides, the CDR3 is TGTGCCAGCAGCGCAGACGGGTTAGGCGGGCCCCAGCATTTT.

The rearrangement uses TRBV7-8 and TRBJ2-1; 7 bases are a match to TRBD2. V was pared by 0 bases and J by 1 base, with 6 bases of the junction left unmatched. There are 17 residues in the CDR3. Germline assignment: CDR1 SGHVS and CDR2 FQNEAQ. The CDR3 loop is CASSLATSIRSYNEQFF. The CDR3 bases are TGTGCCAGCAGCTTAGCGACTAGCATTCGGTCCTACAATGAGCAGTTCTTC.

This rearrangement joins TRBV7-9 to TRBJ1-1; 7 positions match TRBD1. The CDR3 sequence is 17 residues long. The V gene end was trimmed by 7 bases and the J gene end by 4 bases; junction bases not matched to a gene: 18. Germline V lookup: CDR1 SEHNR, CDR2 FQNEAQ (reference sequence). This CDR3 reads CASTYPREGALGTEAFF. The CDR3 DNA is TGTGCCAGCACCTACCCGAGGGAGGGGGCCCTGGGCACTGAAGCTTTCTTT.

This chain connects TRBV6-2 or TRBV6-3 to TRBJ1-1; D is perhaps TRBD1 (5 bases). The ends were cut back, 0 bases at V and 1 base at J, with 6 bases in the middle. Germline assignment: CDR1 MNHEY and CDR2 SVGEGT. CDR3 size: 14 residues. The CDR3 DNA reads TGTGCCAGCAGTTACTCGACAGAGAACACTGAAGCTTTCTTT. This translates into CASSYSTENTEAFF.

This clone was seen only once. The chain carries TRBV11-2 and TRBJ2-7; D possibly corresponds to TRBD2 (5 bases). V lost 4 bases to trimming and J lost 5 bases, with 21 bases between them. Looked up from germline, CDR1 is SGHAT and CDR2 is FQNNGV. CDR3 size: 16 residues. The CDR3, as DNA: TGTGCCAGCAGCTCCGGGTGGAGCTACAGCGGCGACGAGCAGTACTTC. Amino acids: CASSSGWSYSGDEQYF.

The CDR3, as DNA: TGTGCCAGCACCGGGACCCTGGGGCAGCCCCAGCATTTT. Protein product: CASTGTLGQPQHF. The J gene is TRBJ1-5, the V gene TRBV6-5; a possible D gene is TRBD1 (5 bases). The germline V and J ends were trimmed by 7 bases and 7 bases, with 14 bases remaining between them. The germline V gene has CDR1 MNHEY and CDR2 SVGAGI. CDR3 length: 13 amino acids.

The V and J genes are TRBV7-2 and TRBJ2-3, with TRBD2 matching over 8 bases. CDR1 is SGHTA and CDR2 is FQGNSA in the germline V gene. J gave up 3 bases and V 3 bases, and 5 bases lay outside the gene matches. The length of the CDR3 is 15 residues. The CDR3 DNA reads as TGTGCCAGCAGCTTGGTCGGGGGGGCAACAGATACGCAGTATTTT. Its protein is CASSLVGGATDTQYF.

J is TRBJ1-1 and V is TRBV4-3; 8 bases align to TRBD1. CDR3 size: 15 residues. J was trimmed by 5 bases and V by 0 bases; bases with no gene match: 5. Germline-derived CDR1 and CDR2 are LGHNA and YSLEER. The CDR3 sequence: CASSQDQGAVTEAFF. The CDR3 DNA reads as TGCGCCAGCAGCCAAGATCAGGGGGCGGTTACTGAAGCTTTCTTT.

The chain is built from TRBV3-1 (or the pseudogene TRBV3-2) and TRBJ1-1; no firm D call. This CDR3 has 13 amino acids. Between the trimmed V and J ends, which lost 4 bases and 10 bases, there was a span of 16 bases. Germline V gene lookup returns CDR1 LGHDT and CDR2 YNNKEL (reference sequence). The CDR3 nucleotides read TGTGCCAGCAGCCCCCGGACTTCTCCAGGAGCTTTCTTT. Translating it yields CASSPRTSPGAFF.

CDR3 DNA: TGTGCCAGCACTGAGTCCGGAAACACCATATATTTT. Its protein product is CASTESGNTIYF. The rearrangement links TRBV2 to TRBJ1-3; D unclear. Trimming shortened V by 7 bases and J by 4 bases, and 8 bases separated the two germline ends. Germline lookup yields CDR1 SNHLY and CDR2 FYNNEI. The CDR3 spans 12 residues.

This chain links TRBV28 with TRBJ1-4, with D uncertain. The germline CDR1 and CDR2 sequences are MDHEN and SYDVKM. The CDR3 has 13 residues. V lost 6 bases, J lost 8 bases, and 13 bases lay in between. The CDR3 bases are TGTGCCAGCAGGAAGCGGGTACGGGAAAAACTGTTTTTT. Translating gives CASRKRVREKLFF.

The chain joins TRBV7-2 to TRBJ1-1; the D is unclear. Trimming cost V 2 bases and J 1 base, with 14 bases left between them. The CDR3 runs 16 residues. Germline V lookup: CDR1 SGHTA, CDR2 FQGNSA. The chain's CDR3 is CASSLFIRAGNTEAFF. The CDR3, as DNA: TGTGCCAGCAGCTTATTTATTAGGGCGGGGAACACTGAAGCTTTCTTT.

In this sample, this clone turned up once. The chain recombines TRBV21-1 with TRBJ1-6; the DNA was not compared with TRBD1, the D call given in the table. TRBV21-1 is annotated as a pseudogene. This CDR3 contains 14 residues. CDR3 sequence reads: CASTPGTEDSPLHF. The CDR3 bases are TGTGCCAGCACCCCGGGGACAGAGGATTCACCCCTCCACTTT.

J is TRBJ1-4 and V is TRBV10-2; no definite D call. V lost 6 bases to trimming and J lost 8 bases, with 19 bases between them. The CDR3 has 15 residues. Germline-derived CDR1 and CDR2 are WSHSY and SAAADI. The CDR3 DNA reads as TGCGCCAGCAGACCCCCGGGTCTGACTTGGGAAAAACTGTTTTTT. Translated: CASRPPGLTWEKLFF.